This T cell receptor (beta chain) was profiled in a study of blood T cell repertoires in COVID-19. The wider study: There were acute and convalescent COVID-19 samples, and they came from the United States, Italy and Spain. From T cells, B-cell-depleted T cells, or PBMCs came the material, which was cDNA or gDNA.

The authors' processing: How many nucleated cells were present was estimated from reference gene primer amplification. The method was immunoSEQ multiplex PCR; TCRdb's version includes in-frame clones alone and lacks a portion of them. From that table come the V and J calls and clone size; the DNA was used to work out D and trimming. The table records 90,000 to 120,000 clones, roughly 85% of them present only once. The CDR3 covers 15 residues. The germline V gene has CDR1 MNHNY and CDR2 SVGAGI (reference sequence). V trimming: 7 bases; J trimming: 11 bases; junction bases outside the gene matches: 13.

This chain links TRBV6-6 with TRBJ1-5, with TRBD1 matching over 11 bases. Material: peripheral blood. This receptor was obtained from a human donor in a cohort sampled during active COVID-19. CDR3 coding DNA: TGTGCCAGCACCGAACCGGGACAGGGGGTTTGGGCCCAGCATTTT. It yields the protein CASTEPGQGVWAQHF.